This T cell receptor (beta chain) was found in a study of chemoradiotherapy in HPV16-positive cancers. Samples were taken several times over chemoradiotherapy. TCRdb's copy holds only in-frame clones and misses some; the assay was immunoSEQ multiplex PCR. The table records roughly 28,000 clones, 91% of them present only once. Note on this clone: Its target is not known.

Germline V gives CDR1 SGHDT, CDR2 YYEEEE. The ends were cut back, 1 base at V and 4 bases at J, with 12 bases in the middle. CDR3 length: 16 amino acids. Broader study findings: Non-HPV-specific T cells did not expand in tumors during treatment, whereas candidate HPV-specific clones and E7-related motifs did. The functional HPV-specific definition rests on just a couple of HPV16-positive patients.

This specimen was blood, taken from a patient who underwent chemoradiotherapy. The V gene is TRBV5-6, the J gene TRBJ2-6; D is ambiguous. The receptor comes from a human donor with HPV-associated anogenital cancer. The CDR3 sequence is CASSLSGSPGANVLTF. As DNA, the CDR3 is TGTGCCAGCAGCTTGTCAGGCAGTCCCGGGGCCAACGTCCTGACTTTC.